What follows are 2 T cell receptor beta chains derived from one specimen sequenced in a study of beta chain features in type 1 diabetes. Notes on the study in general: Moderate yet significant TCRB CDR3 shortening was seen in Type 1 diabetes patients in all four CD4+ subsets.

Sequencing targeted expressed TCRB transcripts, as all isolated RNA had been reverse transcribed. The method was immunoSEQ multiplex PCR; TCRdb's version includes in-frame clones alone and lacks a portion of them. The sample yields around 260,000 clones, over 20% seen once. These receptors have no identified antigens. The sequenced sample consisted of naive CD4+ T cells from blood. The receptors come from a woman aged 40 to 50 with type 1 diabetes.

The chain links TRBV15 to TRBJ1-5, with 7 nucleotides matching TRBD1. From germline, CDR1 is LNHNV and CDR2 YYDKDF (reference sequence). V was clipped by 5 bases and J by 2 bases; unmatched bases: 6. The CDR3 is made up of 15 amino acids. The CDR3 protein is CATSLGGSRNQPQHF. CDR3 in DNA: TGTGCCACCAGCCTAGGGGGCTCCCGCAATCAGCCCCAGCATTTT.

This clone appeared a few times. The chain couples TRBV4-3 to TRBJ2-7; 12 bases are shared with TRBD2. Looked up from germline, CDR1 is LGHNA and CDR2 is YSLEER. The junction had 7 bases not matched to a gene; V was cut back by 3 bases and J by 7 bases. The CDR3 extends over 15 amino acids. CDR3 in amino acids: CASSHSLAGGLEQYF. CDR3 bases: TGCGCCAGCAGCCACTCACTAGCGGGAGGATTAGAGCAGTACTTC.